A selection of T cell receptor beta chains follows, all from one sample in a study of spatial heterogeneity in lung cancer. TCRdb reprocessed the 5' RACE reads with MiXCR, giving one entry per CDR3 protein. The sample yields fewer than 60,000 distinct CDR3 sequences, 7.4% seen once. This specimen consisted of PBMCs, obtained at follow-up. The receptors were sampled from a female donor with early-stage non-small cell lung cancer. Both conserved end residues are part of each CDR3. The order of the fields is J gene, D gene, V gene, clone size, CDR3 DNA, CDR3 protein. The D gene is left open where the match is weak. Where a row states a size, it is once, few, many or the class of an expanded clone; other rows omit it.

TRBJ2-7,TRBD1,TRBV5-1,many,TGCGCCAGCAGCTCCCGGACAGGGGGCTACGAGCAGTACTTC,CASSSRTGGYEQYF
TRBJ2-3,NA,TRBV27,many,TGTGCCAGCAGACCCAACAGGGACACAGATACGCAGTATTTT,CASRPNRDTDTQYF
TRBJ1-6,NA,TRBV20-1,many,TGCAGTGCTAGAGATCCCTCTGGGGGGGCCGAGTATAATTCACCCCTCCACTTT,CSARDPSGGAEYNSPLHF
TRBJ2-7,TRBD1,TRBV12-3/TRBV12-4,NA,TGTGCCAGCAGTATAACCGGGACAGCTCCCTACGAGCAGTACTTC,CASSITGTAPYEQYF
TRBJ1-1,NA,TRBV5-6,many,TGTGCCAGCAGCCCCCGCGGCAAGAACACTGAAGCTTTCTTT,CASSPRGKNTEAFF
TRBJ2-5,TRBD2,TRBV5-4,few,TGTGCCAGCAGCTTTGCACTAGCGGGGCCCTGGGAGACCCAGTACTTC,CASSFALAGPWETQYF
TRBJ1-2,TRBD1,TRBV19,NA,TGTGCCACCTCGACAGGGATCCTGAGTGGCTACACCTTC,CATSTGILSGYTF
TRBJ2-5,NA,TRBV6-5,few,TGTGCCAGCAGACCCCCGGGGGTAGAGACCCGGTACTTC,CASRPPGVETRYF
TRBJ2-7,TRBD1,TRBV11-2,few,TGTGCCAGCAGCTTGACAGGGGGGAGCTACGAGCAGTACTTC,CASSLTGGSYEQYF
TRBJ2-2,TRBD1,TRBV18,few,TGTGCCAGCTCACCCTCCTGGGACAGCACCGGGGAGCTGTTTTTT,CASSPSWDSTGELFF
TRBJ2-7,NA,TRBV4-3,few,TGCGCCAGCAGCTACCAAAGGGGGTACGAGCAGTACTTC,CASSYQRGYEQYF
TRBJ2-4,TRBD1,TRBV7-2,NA,TGTGCCAGCAGCTTAGCGCTAGGACAGGGGGAAAACATTCAGTACTTC,CASSLALGQGENIQYF
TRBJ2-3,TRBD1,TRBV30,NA,TGTGCCCTTCGGACAGGGAAAGATACGCAGTATTTT,CALRTGKDTQYF
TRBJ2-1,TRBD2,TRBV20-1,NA,TGCAGTGCCTCCAGACTAGCGGGGGGCTGGCCGTTCTTC,CSASRLAGGWPFF
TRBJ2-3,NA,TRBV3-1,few,TGTGCCAGCAGCCAAGATTATCACAGGAAAGCTAGCACAGATACGCAGTATTTT,CASSQDYHRKASTDTQYF
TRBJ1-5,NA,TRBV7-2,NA,TGTGCCAGCAGCTCCCACACCGGGACACCCAGCAATCAGCCCCAGCATTTT,CASSSHTGTPSNQPQHF
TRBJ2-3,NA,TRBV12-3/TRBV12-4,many,TGTGCCAGCAGTTTCGTAGCAGATACGCAGTATTTT,CASSFVADTQYF
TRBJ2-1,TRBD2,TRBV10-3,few,TGTGCCATCAGTGATATGGGAGCTAGCGGGGTAACCTCCTACAATGAGCAGTTCTTC,CAISDMGASGVTSYNEQFF
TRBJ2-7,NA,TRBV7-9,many,TGTGCCAGCAGCTTTTTCGGGTCGCCCTACGAGCAGTACTTC,CASSFFGSPYEQYF
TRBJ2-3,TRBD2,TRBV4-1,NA,TGCGCCAGCAGCCCGCGGGGGGCCGTCACAGATACGCAGTATTTT,CASSPRGAVTDTQYF
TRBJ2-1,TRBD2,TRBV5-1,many,TGCGCCAGCAGCTTGGTAATAGCGGGGAACAATGAGCAGTTCTTC,CASSLVIAGNNEQFF
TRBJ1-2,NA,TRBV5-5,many,TGTGCCAGCAGTCTCGGCCAGCCTAACTATGGCTACACCTTC,CASSLGQPNYGYTF
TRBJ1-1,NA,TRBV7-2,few,TGTGCCAGCAGCTTAATGAAGAACACTGAAGCTTTCTTT,CASSLMKNTEAFF
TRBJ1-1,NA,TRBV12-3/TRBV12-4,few,TGTGCCAGCAGCGAGGGGGTTGCGAACACTGAAGCTTTCTTT,CASSEGVANTEAFF
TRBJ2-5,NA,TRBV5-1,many,TGCGCCAGCAGCGTGGACTATGGAGAGACCCAGTACTTC,CASSVDYGETQYF
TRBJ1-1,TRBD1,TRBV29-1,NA,TGCAGCGTGAGGGGGACAGGGGGCACTGAAGCTTTCTTT,CSVRGTGGTEAFF
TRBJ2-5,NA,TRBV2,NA,TGTGCCAGCAGTGACTCTGGTAAAGAGACCCAGTACTTC,CASSDSGKETQYF
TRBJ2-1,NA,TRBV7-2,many,TGTGCCAGCAGCTTAATGGGCCGGACTGAGCAGTTCTTC,CASSLMGRTEQFF
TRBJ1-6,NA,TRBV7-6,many,TGTGCCAGCAGCTACGAGGGATTGAATTCACCCCTCCACTTT,CASSYEGLNSPLHF
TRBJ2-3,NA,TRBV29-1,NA,TGCAGCGTTGAAGAGGACGGGATTGGTCGGGGCACAGATACGCAGTATTTT,CSVEEDGIGRGTDTQYF
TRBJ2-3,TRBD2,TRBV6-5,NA,TGTGCCAGCAGTTACTCGAGTCAACTAGCGGGGGGAGGGCAGTATTTT,CASSYSSQLAGGGQYF
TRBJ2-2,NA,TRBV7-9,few,TGTGCCAGCAGCAGACAGAACACCGGGGAGCTGTTTTTT,CASSRQNTGELFF
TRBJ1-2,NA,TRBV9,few,TGTGCCAGCAGCTTATACGCAGCTACTAACTATGGCTACACCTTC,CASSLYAATNYGYTF
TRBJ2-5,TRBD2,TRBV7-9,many,TGTGCCAGCAGTCTAGCGGGGTTCCAAGAGACCCAGTACTTC,CASSLAGFQETQYF
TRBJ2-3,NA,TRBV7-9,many,TGTGCCAGCAGCTTACTAGGAATGGATACGCAGTATTTT,CASSLLGMDTQYF
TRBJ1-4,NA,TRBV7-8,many,TGTGCCACCAACAGCTTTGCAACTAATGAAAAACTGTTTTTT,CATNSFATNEKLFF
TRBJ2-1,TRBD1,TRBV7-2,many,TGTGCCAGCAGCTTAACCCGGACAGGGACGAGCAACAATGAGCAGTTCTTC,CASSLTRTGTSNNEQFF
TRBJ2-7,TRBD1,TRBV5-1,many,TGCGCCAGCAGCTACCCCCTTCCGGAGACAGGGGCCTCCTACGAGCAGTACTTC,CASSYPLPETGASYEQYF
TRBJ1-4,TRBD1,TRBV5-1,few,TGCGCCAGCAGCTCCGGGACAGGGGGCGAAAAACTGTTTTTT,CASSSGTGGEKLFF
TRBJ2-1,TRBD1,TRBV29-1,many,TGCAGCGGACGCCGGGACAGGGGATACAATGAGCAGTTCTTC,CSGRRDRGYNEQFF
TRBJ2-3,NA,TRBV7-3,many,TGTGCCAGTTCGTCGGACCCTAGCACAGATACGCAGTATTTT,CASSSDPSTDTQYF
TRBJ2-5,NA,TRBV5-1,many,TGCGCCAGCAGCTTGGCTGGCGGGGATCAAAGGACCCAGTACTTC,CASSLAGGDQRTQYF
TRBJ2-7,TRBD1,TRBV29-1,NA,TGCAGCGTTGGACAGGGGCCCACCTACGAGCAGTACTTC,CSVGQGPTYEQYF
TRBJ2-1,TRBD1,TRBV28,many,TGTGCCAGCAGGGGGACAGCGCCTACTCATGAGCAGTTCTTC,CASRGTAPTHEQFF